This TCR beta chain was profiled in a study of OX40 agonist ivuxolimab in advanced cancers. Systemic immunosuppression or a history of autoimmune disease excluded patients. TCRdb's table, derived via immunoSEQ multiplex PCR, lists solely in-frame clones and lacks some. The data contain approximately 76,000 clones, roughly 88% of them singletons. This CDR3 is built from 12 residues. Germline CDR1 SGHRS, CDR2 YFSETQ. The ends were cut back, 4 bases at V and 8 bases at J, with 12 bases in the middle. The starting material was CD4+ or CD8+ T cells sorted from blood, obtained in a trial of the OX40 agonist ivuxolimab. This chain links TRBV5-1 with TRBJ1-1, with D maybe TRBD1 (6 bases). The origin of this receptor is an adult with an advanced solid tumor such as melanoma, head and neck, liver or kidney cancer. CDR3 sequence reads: CASSPDRGEAFF. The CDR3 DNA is TGCGCCAGCAGCCCGGATAGGGGGGAAGCTTTCTTT.